This is a list of T cell receptor beta chains from one sample in a study of blood T cells in healthy people across ages. In TCRdb, the 5' RACE reads were re-called with MiXCR into one record per CDR3 protein. The table includes around 900,000 distinct CDR3 sequences, approximately 50% detected once. Material for sequencing was blood. Receptors originate from an older woman in good health. Both conserved end residues are part of each CDR3. The D gene is left open where the match is weak. Some rows mark clone size as missing; the rest say once, few, many or name a class of expanded clone.

D gene,J gene,clone size,CDR3 length,V gene,CDR3 DNA,CDR3 protein
TRBD1,TRBJ2-5,-,15,TRBV28,TGTGCCAGCAGCTCGGGTGACAGGGGGGTAGAGACCCAGTACTTC,CASSSGDRGVETQYF
TRBD2,TRBJ2-3,few,17,TRBV7-2,TGTGCCAGCAGTCCGGGACTAGCGGTCCGTTTTGCGGGTACGCAGTATTTT,CASSPGLAVRFAGTQYF
-,TRBJ2-5,once,14,TRBV19,TGTGCCACTCATTCGGGAGTCGGGCAAGAGACCCAGTACTTC,CATHSGVGQETQYF
TRBD1,TRBJ2-6,few,18,TRBV7-3,TGTGCCAGCAGCTTAAGGGACAGGGGGATCTCTGGGGCCAACGTCCTGACTTTC,CASSLRDRGISGANVLTF
-,TRBJ1-2,few,13,TRBV5-6,TGTGCCAGCAGCTTGTGGGGGGCGCGAGGCTACACCTTC,CASSLWGARGYTF
TRBD2,TRBJ2-3,-,16,TRBV3-1,TGTGCCAGCAGCCAAGGGAGCGGGAGGCCCAAGGATACGCAGTATTTT,CASSQGSGRPKDTQYF
TRBD1,TRBJ2-1,-,15,TRBV11-2,TGTGCCAGCAGCACGAGGACAGGGGGTCGCAATGAGCAGTTCTTC,CASSTRTGGRNEQFF
-,TRBJ2-5,few,15,TRBV12-3/TRBV12-4,TGTGCCAGCAGTTTAGTGTTAGGGAGTCAAGAGACCCAGTACTTC,CASSLVLGSQETQYF
-,TRBJ2-5,-,15,TRBV6-5,TGTGCCAGCAGTTTGGGCGATGTTCGGGGAGAGACCCAGTACTTC,CASSLGDVRGETQYF
-,TRBJ1-1,-,14,TRBV28,TGTGCCAGCAGACGGACAGCGGGGCACACTGAAGCTTTCTTT,CASRRTAGHTEAFF
-,TRBJ2-7,-,15,TRBV5-1,TGCGCCAGCAGCCCACCTGACTACATCAACTACGAGCAGTACTTC,CASSPPDYINYEQYF
-,TRBJ1-5,-,14,TRBV28,TGTGCCAGCAGTTTGGAGGGATTTTATCAGCCCCAGCATTTT,CASSLEGFYQPQHF
-,TRBJ2-7,few,14,TRBV5-1,TGCGCCAGCAGCTTGGGTCCTAGATCCTACGAGCAGTACTTC,CASSLGPRSYEQYF
TRBD2,TRBJ2-7,-,15,TRBV7-2,TGTGCCAGCAGCTTAGCTGGCGGGAGGGCGCGCGAGCAGTACTTC,CASSLAGGRAREQYF
-,TRBJ1-5,-,18,TRBV20-1,TGCAGTGCTAGAGATCGAGTAGGCCGCAGGGGTGGCAATCAGCCCCAGCATTTT,CSARDRVGRRGGNQPQHF
-,TRBJ2-5,-,14,TRBV3-1,TGTGCCAGCAGCCAGGGGTACAAACGGGAGACCCAGTACTTC,CASSQGYKRETQYF
-,TRBJ2-7,-,14,TRBV14,TGTGCCAGCAGCCACGGGGAGAGAGTGTACGAGCAGTACTTC,CASSHGERVYEQYF
TRBD1,TRBJ2-5,few,13,TRBV27,TGTGCCAGCATTGACAGGGCCGGGGAGACCCAGTACTTC,CASIDRAGETQYF
-,TRBJ2-7,-,14,TRBV13,TGTGCCAGCAGCACACACAGGAGGGCATACGAGCAGTACTTC,CASSTHRRAYEQYF
-,TRBJ2-7,many,18,TRBV21-1,TGTGCCAGCAGGCCAAAAGGGGAGCAGGGACCTATCGAATACGAGCAGTACTTC,CASRPKGEQGPIEYEQYF
TRBD1,TRBJ1-2,once,17,TRBV4-1,TGCGCCAGCAGCCAAGAGGCAGGGGGGTTTATGGTTTATGGCTACACCTTC,CASSQEAGGFMVYGYTF
TRBD1,TRBJ2-4,-,14,TRBV7-2,TGTGCCAGCAGCGCCGGGACAGGGTGGGATGAGCAGTACTTC,CASSAGTGWDEQYF
-,TRBJ1-4,-,14,TRBV4-3,TGCGCCAGCAGCCAAGACGTCCCTAGTGAAAAACTGTTTTTT,CASSQDVPSEKLFF
TRBD1,TRBJ1-6,-,17,TRBV27,TGTGCCAGCAGTTCAGTCTCACTCACAGGGGGCAATTCACCCCCCCACTTT,CASSSVSLTGGNSPPHF
-,TRBJ1-3,-,15,TRBV20-1,TGCAGTGCTAGAGAGCGGGGGCACTTTGGAAACACCATATATTTT,CSARERGHFGNTIYF
-,TRBJ2-5,once,15,TRBV5-1,TGCGCCAGCAAGCTAGGACTACCGTACCAAGAGACCCAGTACTTC,CASKLGLPYQETQYF
-,TRBJ2-1,-,16,TRBV4-2,TGTGCCAGCAGCCCAGAGGGGCCGCTCATTAGTGGTGAGCAGTTCTTC,CASSPEGPLISGEQFF
-,TRBJ2-7,-,12,TRBV28,TGTGCCACCAAGGGGTTGCCCTACGAGCAGTACTTC,CATKGLPYEQYF
TRBD1,TRBJ2-1,few,15,TRBV2,TGTGCCAGCAGTGAGGGAACAGGGGCCTACAATGAGCAGTTCTTC,CASSEGTGAYNEQFF
TRBD2,TRBJ2-5,-,15,TRBV28,TGTGCCAGCAGTTTAGCTAGCGGATCTTATTACGGGCAGTACTTC,CASSLASGSYYGQYF
-,TRBJ1-4,-,14,TRBV7-6,TGTGCCAGCAGCTTTCTAACAACTAATGAAAAACTGTTTTTT,CASSFLTTNEKLFF
-,TRBJ2-7,few,15,TRBV13,TGTGCCAGCAGCCCCCCACAGGGTAGGGTGTCCGAGCAGTACTTC,CASSPPQGRVSEQYF
-,TRBJ2-3,-,13,TRBV7-2,TGTGCCAGCAGCATAGGAGGGCGGGGCACGCAGTATTTT,CASSIGGRGTQYF
TRBD2,TRBJ2-3,-,16,TRBV6-5,TGTGCCAGCAGTTACTCGGGGGGGGAGCTGAGAAATACGCAGTATTTT,CASSYSGGELRNTQYF
-,TRBJ1-1,-,14,TRBV7-2,TGTGCCAGCAGCCCACCCAATAGGGACACTGAAGCTTTCTTT,CASSPPNRDTEAFF
TRBD2,TRBJ2-5,-,16,TRBV28,TGCGCCAGCAGTGCCCTAGCGGGAGTTAGGGAAGAGACCCAGTACTTC,CASSALAGVREETQYF
-,TRBJ2-1,few,16,TRBV11-2,TGTGCCAGCAGCTTATTTGCGGGGAGCTCCTACAATGAGCAGTTCTTC,CASSLFAGSSYNEQFF
-,TRBJ2-3,few,15,TRBV6-2/TRBV6-3,TGTGCCAGCAGTTACCCTCTCCGGCGAAGGGCCGGCTTGTATTTT,CASSYPLRRRAGLYF
-,TRBJ1-1,-,12,TRBV6-2/TRBV6-3,TGTGCCAGCAGATCCAGACGTACTGAAGCTTTCTTT,CASRSRRTEAFF
-,TRBJ2-1,once,15,TRBV27,TGTGCCAGCAGTCGAGCCGGGACCGCCTACAATGAGCAGTTCTTC,CASSRAGTAYNEQFF
-,TRBJ2-7,many,12,TRBV28,TGTGCCAGCGGGGTAGGTTACTACGAGCAGTACTTC,CASGVGYYEQYF
TRBD2,TRBJ2-7,-,16,TRBV10-2,TGCGCCAGCAGTGAGTCGGGGGGACTAGCGGGAAACATTCGGTACTTC,CASSESGGLAGNIRYF
-,TRBJ1-4,-,15,TRBV4-1,TGCGCCAGCAGCCACCAAGGCACATCGGAAGAAAAACTGTTTTTT,CASSHQGTSEEKLFF
-,TRBJ2-7,-,16,TRBV20-1,TGCAATGCTAGAGATCTCTCTCTAGCGAGAAACTACGAGCAGTACTTC,CNARDLSLARNYEQYF